There are a few counts of the clone carrying this T cell receptor (beta chain). The data were taken from a study of T-cell memory formation after mild COVID-19. Trimming shortened V by 4 bases and J by 5 bases, and 14 bases separated the two germline ends. Germline loops: CDR1 SGHAT, CDR2 FQNNGV. CDR3 length equals 14 residues. Via MiXCR, TCRdb re-called the 5' RACE reads, giving one row per CDR3 protein. This sample carries under 300,000 distinct CDR3 sequences, 8% to 9.5% of them seen once, and the ten largest clones take roughly a fifth. The genes are TRBV11-2 and TRBJ2-5, with D possibly matching TRBD2 (6 bases). The sequencing sample was made of PBMCs or a T cell subset sorted from them (not recorded which). The receptor's source is a man aged 18 to 35 who had mild COVID-19 (a few samples of this study predate the infection). Cell type and time point are not known. The CDR3 region is CASSWDFHGETQYF. The CDR3 bases are TGTGCCAGCAGCTGGGACTTTCATGGGGAGACCCAGTACTTC.